Listed below are T cell receptor beta chains from one sample, sequenced in a study of cytomegalovirus exposure and HLA in healthy donors. This table comes from immunoSEQ multiplex PCR, and its TCRdb copy is limited to in-frame clones, with some not included. The sample has over 150,000 clones, 85% to 90% seen once; the top ten hold less than 2.5%. Sequences were obtained from PBMCs. These receptors were taken from a human donor in good health. CDR3s include the opening cysteine and the closing phenylalanine or tryptophan. Each record gives: D gene, V gene, J gene, CDR3 DNA, CDR3 protein. A D gene is named only where the DNA matches it firmly.

D gene: -; V gene: TRBV18; J gene: TRBJ1-1; CDR3 DNA: TGTGCCAGCTCCGACATAAACACTGAAGCTTTCTTT; CDR3 protein: CASSDINTEAFF
D gene: -; V gene: TRBV5-1; J gene: TRBJ1-4; CDR3 DNA: TGCGCCAGCAGCTTGGAAATGGGGGCAAATGAAAAACTGTTTTTT; CDR3 protein: CASSLEMGANEKLFF
D gene: TRBD1; V gene: TRBV5-6; J gene: TRBJ1-2; CDR3 DNA: TGTGCCAGCAGCCTAGGGACAGTCTTTGGCTACACCTTC; CDR3 protein: CASSLGTVFGYTF
D gene: TRBD1; V gene: TRBV7-6; J gene: TRBJ1-1; CDR3 DNA: TGTGCCAGCAGCTTAGGGGCAGGGGGCGCAATTGAAGCTTTCTTT; CDR3 protein: CASSLGAGGAIEAFF
D gene: TRBD2; V gene: TRBV19; J gene: TRBJ2-1; CDR3 DNA: TGTGCCAGTAGTATCGGGGGACTACACCTCAGCTCCTACAATGAGCAGTTCTTC; CDR3 protein: CASSIGGLHLSSYNEQFF
D gene: TRBD1; V gene: TRBV18; J gene: TRBJ2-2; CDR3 DNA: TGTGCCAGCTCACCCTCGTATCCGGGACAGGCGCCCGGGGAGCTGTTTTTT; CDR3 protein: CASSPSYPGQAPGELFF
D gene: -; V gene: TRBV18; J gene: TRBJ1-4; CDR3 DNA: TGTGCCAGCTCACCACTCCCAGGGTATGAAAAACTGTTTTTT; CDR3 protein: CASSPLPGYEKLFF
D gene: TRBD1; V gene: TRBV2; J gene: TRBJ1-1; CDR3 DNA: TGTGCCAGCAGTGAAGAGGGACAGGGGAACACTGAAGCTTTCTTT; CDR3 protein: CASSEEGQGNTEAFF
D gene: TRBD1; V gene: TRBV7-8; J gene: TRBJ2-6; CDR3 DNA: TGTGCCAGCAGCTTAGGCCGACAGGGAAGGGCCAACGTCCTGACTTTC; CDR3 protein: CASSLGRQGRANVLTF
D gene: -; V gene: TRBV14; J gene: TRBJ2-6; CDR3 DNA: TGTGCCAGCAGCCAGAGTCCTCGGGGGGCCAACGTCCTGACTTTC; CDR3 protein: CASSQSPRGANVLTF
D gene: TRBD2; V gene: TRBV28; J gene: TRBJ2-1; CDR3 DNA: TGTGCCAGCAGTTTACTAGCGGACAACAATGAGCAGTTCTTC; CDR3 protein: CASSLLADNNEQFF
D gene: -; V gene: TRBV6-1; J gene: TRBJ2-5; CDR3 DNA: TGTGCCAGCAGGCCTGGGGCCATCCGGTTAGAGACCCAGTACTTC; CDR3 protein: CASRPGAIRLETQYF
D gene: TRBD1; V gene: TRBV5-5; J gene: TRBJ2-1; CDR3 DNA: TGTGCCAGCAGCTCCGGGACAGGGAACATCAATGAGCAGTTCTTC; CDR3 protein: CASSSGTGNINEQFF
D gene: -; V gene: TRBV7-2; J gene: TRBJ1-4; CDR3 DNA: TGTGCCAGCAGCTCCGACACCGGGAGTAAAAAACTGTTTTTT; CDR3 protein: CASSSDTGSKKLFF
D gene: TRBD1; V gene: TRBV6-5; J gene: TRBJ1-4; CDR3 DNA: TGTGCCAGCAGCCCAACCGGGACAGGGAATGAAAAACTGTTTTTT; CDR3 protein: CASSPTGTGNEKLFF
D gene: -; V gene: TRBV14; J gene: TRBJ2-4; CDR3 DNA: TGTGCCAGCAGCCCCCCCCCGGGATTAATCCAGTACTTC; CDR3 protein: CASSPPPGLIQYF
D gene: -; V gene: TRBV2; J gene: TRBJ2-7; CDR3 DNA: TGTGCCAGCAGACTAGACTCAAACCCGGGCGAGCAGTACTTC; CDR3 protein: CASRLDSNPGEQYF
D gene: TRBD1; V gene: TRBV11-2; J gene: TRBJ1-5; CDR3 DNA: TGTGCCAGCAGCCCCGGGACAGGGTATAGCAATCAGCCCCAGCATTTT; CDR3 protein: CASSPGTGYSNQPQHF
D gene: -; V gene: TRBV29-1; J gene: TRBJ2-7; CDR3 DNA: TGCAGCGTTGAACGGAGCTACGAGCAGTACTTC; CDR3 protein: CSVERSYEQYF
D gene: -; V gene: TRBV6-6; J gene: TRBJ2-7; CDR3 DNA: TGTGCCAGCACCGCGAGAGGGGGGGCGCAAAACGAGCAGTACTTC; CDR3 protein: CASTARGGAQNEQYF
D gene: TRBD1; V gene: TRBV5-1; J gene: TRBJ2-2; CDR3 DNA: TGCGCCAGCAGCCGGACCGAACAGGGGGCGAGTCTCGGGGAGCTGTTTTTT; CDR3 protein: CASSRTEQGASLGELFF
D gene: -; V gene: TRBV7-8; J gene: TRBJ1-1; CDR3 DNA: TGTGCCAGCAGCTTAGGTTGGCAGGGCGGCACTGAAGCTTTCTTT; CDR3 protein: CASSLGWQGGTEAFF
D gene: TRBD2; V gene: TRBV5-1; J gene: TRBJ2-3; CDR3 DNA: TGCGCCAGCAGCTACAGACTAGCCGACACAGATACGCAGTATTTT; CDR3 protein: CASSYRLADTDTQYF
D gene: -; V gene: TRBV7-8; J gene: TRBJ1-2; CDR3 DNA: TGTGCCAGCAGCCGGACCCAGGGCGGGGCGCATGGCTACACCTTC; CDR3 protein: CASSRTQGGAHGYTF
D gene: TRBD1; V gene: TRBV7-6; J gene: TRBJ1-4; CDR3 DNA: TGTGCCAGCAGCTTACAGGGGGCGACAACTAATGAAAAACTGTTTTTT; CDR3 protein: CASSLQGATTNEKLFF
D gene: -; V gene: TRBV7-6; J gene: TRBJ1-1; CDR3 DNA: TGTGCCAGCAGTCCACAGAGGGACACTGAAGCTTTCTTT; CDR3 protein: CASSPQRDTEAFF